These 22 T cell receptor beta chains came from one sample sequenced in a study of OX40 agonist ivuxolimab in advanced cancers. The library was produced with the immunoSEQ multiplex PCR assay. TCRdb's version of the immuneACCESS table is confined to in-frame rearrangements and falls short of the full clone set. An unresolved V gene accounts for under half of the shortfall where checked; the remainder is of unknown origin. In this sample the table shows around 80,000 clones, around 80% of which occur a single time. The ten largest clones capture around 0.44% of the sample. The sample in question was CD4+ or CD8+ T cells sorted from blood, obtained in a trial of the OX40 agonist ivuxolimab. Receptor source: an adult with an advanced solid tumor such as melanoma, head and neck, liver or kidney cancer.

V usage is TRBV27 and J usage is TRBJ2-1; D is uncertain. CDR3 length: 13 residues. Germline V gives CDR1 MNHEY, CDR2 SMNVEV (reference sequence). V lost 3 bases, J lost 4 bases, and 7 bases lay in between. The CDR3 here is CASSFTEYNEQFF. As DNA, the CDR3 is TGTGCCAGCAGTTTCACTGAGTACAATGAGCAGTTCTTC.

This chain uses TRBV6-1 with TRBJ2-1; 8 positions agree with TRBD1. V shed 2 bases, J shed 5 bases, and the junction held 14 bases outside the gene matches. The CDR3 totals 18 residues. The germline V gene has CDR1 MNHNS and CDR2 SASEGT. In DNA form, the CDR3 reads TGTGCCAGCAGTGAAATGAGGATAAGGACAGGGCAGGACAATGAGCAGTTCTTC. Translation gives CASSEMRIRTGQDNEQFF.

V and J are TRBV19 and TRBJ2-1; D possibly corresponds to TRBD1 (6 bases). V was cut by 4 bases and J by 2 bases, with 12 bases left in between. The CDR3 has 15 amino acids. Germline CDR1 is LNHDA and CDR2 is SQIVND (reference sequence). For the CDR3, the DNA is TGTGCCAGTAGTAGGGGGCGCACCCCCTACAATGAGCAGTTCTTC. Residues: CASSRGRTPYNEQFF.

The chain recombines TRBV18 with TRBJ2-2, with 12 bases matching TRBD1. The CDR3 is made up of 15 amino acids. V was pared by 3 bases and J by 9 bases, with 5 bases of the junction left unmatched. Per the germline V gene, CDR1 is KGHSH and CDR2 is LQKENI. The CDR3 sequence is CASSPRDRGLWELFF. The CDR3 DNA sequence: TGTGCCAGCTCACCCCGGGACAGGGGGCTCTGGGAGCTGTTTTTT. Full variable domain (outside the CDR3, taken from reference TRBV18 and TRBJ2-2): NAGVMQNPRHLVRRRGQEARLRCSPMKGHSHVYWYRQLPEEGLKFMVYLQKENIIDESGMPKERFSAEFPKEGPSILRIQQVVRGDSAAYFCASSPRDRGLWELFFGEGSRLTVL.

This chain links TRBV6-6 with TRBJ1-1, with D possibly being TRBD1 (6 bases). Trimming shortened V by 6 bases and J by 0 bases, and 11 bases separated the two germline ends. The CDR3 runs 14 residues. Germline CDR1 is MNHNY and CDR2 is SVGAGI (reference sequence). DNA of the CDR3: TGTGCCAGCAGGAAACAGGGTTTGAACACTGAAGCTTTCTTT. It codes for CASRKQGLNTEAFF.

The chain carries TRBV5-1 and TRBJ1-4, with D uncertain. This CDR3 has 14 amino acids. V was shortened by 1 base and J by 7 bases, with 11 bases between the two germline ends. Germline V lookup: CDR1 SGHRS, CDR2 YFSETQ. The CDR3 loop reads CASSLLGPSEKLFF. In DNA form, the CDR3 reads TGCGCCAGCAGCTTGCTGGGTCCTTCTGAAAAACTGTTTTTT.

J is TRBJ2-7 and V is TRBV5-1, with 9 bases aligning to TRBD1. The germline gives CDR1 SGHRS, CDR2 YFSETQ. J lost 5 bases, V lost 4 bases, and 7 bases had no gene match. There are 14 residues in the CDR3. CDR3 nucleotides: TGCGCCAGCAGCCAGGGACAGGGAGTCAACGAGCAGTACTTC. This translates into CASSQGQGVNEQYF.

The V and J genes are TRBV9 and TRBJ2-2; TRBD2 agrees at 14 bases. From germline, CDR1 is SGDLS and CDR2 YYNGEE. The CDR3 is 19 amino acids. V gave up 4 bases and J gave up 0 bases; unmatched junction bases: 8. CDR3 sequence: CASSTQWGLAGANTGELFF. The DNA for the CDR3 is TGTGCCAGCAGCACCCAGTGGGGACTAGCGGGGGCGAACACCGGGGAGCTGTTTTTT.

In DNA form, the CDR3 reads TGTGCCTGGAGTGTACCCGGGACGGAACCGGTCGATACGCAGTATTTT. It is translated as CAWSVPGTEPVDTQYF. This chain connects TRBV30 to TRBJ2-3; D possibly uses TRBD1 or TRBD2 (5 bases each). This CDR3 is built from 16 residues. With 0 bases removed from V and 6 bases from J, the gap between germline ends came to 19 bases. CDR1 and CDR2 (germline): GTSNPN, SVGIG (reference sequence). The whole variable domain, remainder taken from reference TRBV30 and TRBJ2-3, is SQTIHQWPATLVQPVGSPLSLECTVEGTSNPNLYWYRQAAGRGLQLLFYSVGIGQISSEVPQNLSASRPQDRQFILSSKKLLLSDSGFYLCAWSVPGTEPVDTQYFGPGTRLTVL.

The J gene is TRBJ1-4, the V gene TRBV28; perhaps TRBD1 as D (6 bases). CDR3 length: 15 residues. V dropped 6 bases and J dropped 7 bases, with 18 bases sitting between them. Germline V gene data show CDR1 as MDHEN and CDR2 as SYDVKM. The chain's CDR3 is CASSLRGAGTEKLFF. The CDR3 nucleotides are TGTGCCAGCAGCCTACGGGGGGCGGGAACTGAAAAACTGTTTTTT.

This clone was seen a single time. The chain employs TRBV5-1 and TRBJ1-4; D is possibly TRBD1 (6 bases). This CDR3 contains 16 residues. Germline loops: CDR1 SGHRS, CDR2 YFSETQ. Trimming took 3 bases from V and 7 from J, leaving 19 bases between them. The CDR3 nucleotides are TGCGCCAGCAGCTCTGAAACGGGGGGCGTCTCTGAAAAACTGTTTTTT. It is translated as CASSSETGGVSEKLFF.

This chain joins TRBV18 and TRBJ2-1; 7 nucleotides match TRBD1. Germline CDR1 is KGHSH and CDR2 is LQKENI. This CDR3 has 16 residues. The V segment lost 4 bases and the J segment 4 bases; nucleotides outside the gene matches: 10. For the CDR3, the DNA is TGTGCCAGCTCACGAGCGCGAGAGGGGGCTTACAATGAGCAGTTCTTC. Its translation: CASSRAREGAYNEQFF.

The chain employs TRBV9 and TRBJ2-3; D gene ambiguous. V was shortened by 4 bases and J by 9 bases, with 15 bases between the two germline ends. The CDR3 sequence is 13 residues long. Germline V gene sequence: CDR1 SGDLS, CDR2 YYNGEE. The CDR3 nucleotides read TGTGCCAGCAGCCCCGGAATCCCCCCCACGCAGTATTTT. Translated: CASSPGIPPTQYF.

The chain couples TRBV7-3 to TRBJ1-2, with unresolved D. In germline, CDR1 is SGHTA, CDR2 FQGTGA. V gave up 8 bases and J gave up 8 bases, with 15 bases separating them. CDR3 size: 12 residues. The CDR3 is CASGDLEVGYTF. CDR3 sequence (DNA): TGTGCCAGCGGAGACTTAGAAGTGGGCTACACCTTC.

Here the CDR3 reads CASTPDRGLRGEQFF. The CDR3 DNA reads TGTGCCAGCACTCCGGACAGGGGGCTGAGGGGTGAGCAGTTCTTC. The rearrangement links TRBV2 to TRBJ2-1; 11 nucleotides line up with TRBD1. Trimming at V came to 7 bases and at J to 9 bases, leaving 11 bases not matched to a gene. Germline V gene data show CDR1 as SNHLY and CDR2 as FYNNEI. CDR3 size: 15 residues.

In its sample, this clone was seen a few times. The chain uses TRBV7-9 and TRBJ2-7, with D unclear. The CDR3 sequence is 14 residues long. Between the trimmed V and J ends, which lost 1 base and 3 bases, there was a span of 10 bases. Per the germline V gene, CDR1 is SEHNR and CDR2 is FQNEAQ (reference sequence). The CDR3 sequence: CASSLGNIGYEQYF. The CDR3 nucleotides read TGTGCCAGCAGCTTAGGTAACATCGGCTACGAGCAGTACTTC.

This chain connects TRBV19 to TRBJ1-6; D is uncertain. Germline V gene data show CDR1 as LNHDA and CDR2 as SQIVND (reference sequence). There are 12 residues in the CDR3. V lost 6 bases to trimming and J lost 9 bases, with 9 bases between them. CDR3 DNA: TGTGCCAGTAGCAGAAGTAGTTCACCCCTCCACTTT. Translation: CASSRSSSPLHF.

The chain combines TRBV18 with TRBJ1-1; 8 nucleotides align to TRBD1. This CDR3 has 14 residues. Trimming removed 6 bases from V and 1 base from J; junction bases left unmatched: 4. CDR1 and CDR2 from the germline V gene are KGHSH and LQKENI. CDR3 nucleotides: TGTGCCAGCTCCTTCGGACAGGGGAACACTGAAGCTTTCTTT. Protein: CASSFGQGNTEAFF.

The V call is TRBV28, the J call TRBJ2-7; 9 bases match TRBD1. Trimming at V came to 1 base and at J to 5 bases, leaving 15 bases not matched to a gene. The CDR3 has 18 amino acids. Per germline, CDR1 MDHEN and CDR2 SYDVKM. The CDR3 sequence is CASSLSGTGLNSRDEQYV. CDR3 DNA sequence: TGTGCCAGCAGTTTATCCGGGACAGGGCTAAACTCGCGGGACGAGCAGTACGTC.

The rearrangement links TRBV2 to TRBJ1-2; 7 bases are shared with TRBD1. The V gene end was trimmed by 6 bases and the J gene end by 7 bases; junction bases not matched to a gene: 8. Germline lookup yields CDR1 SNHLY and CDR2 FYNNEI. The CDR3 contains 13 residues. The CDR3 nucleotides are TGTGCCAGCAGCAGGGGGGGGCTGGGTGGCTACACCTTC. This codes for CASSRGGLGGYTF.

With regard to this clone: Additional DNA sequences in this sample encode the identical CDR3. The J gene is TRBJ1-1, the V gene TRBV7-9; 7 bases line up with TRBD1. The germline V gene encodes CDR1 SEHNR and CDR2 FQNEAQ (reference sequence). CDR3 length: 15 residues. V was pared by 9 bases and J by 1 base, with 11 bases of the junction left unmatched. The CDR3 spells CASSPGTAKNTEAFF. For the CDR3, the DNA is TGTGCCAGTAGCCCAGGGACAGCTAAGAACACTGAAGCTTTCTTT.

The chain has TRBV27 and TRBJ2-1; 7 bases line up with TRBD2. This CDR3 region has 15 residues. Trimming at V came to 5 bases and at J to 2 bases, leaving 6 bases not matched to a gene. The germline V gene encodes CDR1 MNHEY and CDR2 SMNVEV (reference sequence). This chain's CDR3 is CASSPGRGTYNEQFF. CDR3 sequence (DNA): TGTGCCAGCAGTCCTGGGCGGGGGACCTACAATGAGCAGTTCTTC.